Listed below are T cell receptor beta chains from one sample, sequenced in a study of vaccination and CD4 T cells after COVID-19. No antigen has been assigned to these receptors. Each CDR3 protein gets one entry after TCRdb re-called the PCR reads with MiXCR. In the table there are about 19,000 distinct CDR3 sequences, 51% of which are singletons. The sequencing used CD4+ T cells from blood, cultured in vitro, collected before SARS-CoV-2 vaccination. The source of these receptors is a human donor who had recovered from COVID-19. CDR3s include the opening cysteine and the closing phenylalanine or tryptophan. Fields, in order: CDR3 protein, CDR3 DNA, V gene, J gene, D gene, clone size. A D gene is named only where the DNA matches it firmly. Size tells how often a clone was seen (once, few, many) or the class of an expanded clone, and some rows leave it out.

CDR3 protein: CSAVPGGGANVLTF
CDR3 DNA: TGCAGTGCGGTCCCAGGAGGTGGGGCCAACGTCCTGACTTTC
V gene: TRBV20-1
J gene: TRBJ2-6
D gene: -
clone size: -

CDR3 protein: CASSTRTGGRDTGELFF
CDR3 DNA: TGTGCCAGCAGTACAAGGACAGGGGGTAGGGACACCGGGGAGCTGTTTTTT
V gene: TRBV6-1
J gene: TRBJ2-2
D gene: TRBD1
clone size: few

CDR3 protein: CSASDPGRADTQYF
CDR3 DNA: TGCAGTGCTAGTGACCCGGGGCGCGCAGATACGCAGTATTTT
V gene: TRBV20-1
J gene: TRBJ2-3
D gene: -
clone size: -

CDR3 protein: CSAGLQETQYF
CDR3 DNA: TGTTCGGCGGGCCTACAAGAGACCCAGTACTTC
V gene: TRBV19
J gene: TRBJ2-5
D gene: -
clone size: few

CDR3 protein: CAQRSGSYEQYF
CDR3 DNA: TGCGCCCAGAGGAGCGGGAGCTACGAGCAGTACTTC
V gene: TRBV20-1
J gene: TRBJ2-7
D gene: TRBD2
clone size: few

CDR3 protein: CSARASFNTIYF
CDR3 DNA: TGCAGTGCTAGAGCCAGCTTTAACACCATATATTTT
V gene: TRBV20-1
J gene: TRBJ1-3
D gene: -
clone size: -

CDR3 protein: CASRRGLAGATDTQYF
CDR3 DNA: TGTGCCAGCAGGAGGGGACTAGCGGGAGCCACAGATACGCAGTATTTT
V gene: TRBV2
J gene: TRBJ2-3
D gene: TRBD2
clone size: -

CDR3 protein: CASSYRLRSGGNEQFF
CDR3 DNA: TGTGCCAGCAGTTATAGATTGAGGTCAGGGGGCAATGAGCAGTTCTTC
V gene: TRBV6-2/TRBV6-3
J gene: TRBJ2-1
D gene: TRBD1
clone size: few

CDR3 protein: CSAKPGQGYNEQFF
CDR3 DNA: TGCAGTGCTAAACCGGGACAGGGTTACAATGAGCAGTTCTTC
V gene: TRBV20-1
J gene: TRBJ2-1
D gene: TRBD1
clone size: -

CDR3 protein: CSARDLAGGTYNEQFF
CDR3 DNA: TGCAGTGCTAGAGATCTCGCGGGAGGTACCTACAATGAGCAGTTCTTC
V gene: TRBV20-1
J gene: TRBJ2-1
D gene: TRBD2
clone size: -

CDR3 protein: CSAPRTASYEQYF
CDR3 DNA: TGCAGTGCCCCCCGGACAGCCTCCTACGAGCAGTACTTC
V gene: TRBV20-1
J gene: TRBJ2-7
D gene: -
clone size: -

CDR3 protein: CASRLRGEAFF
CDR3 DNA: TGTGCCAGCAGGTTGAGGGGGGAAGCTTTCTTT
V gene: TRBV27
J gene: TRBJ1-1
D gene: -
clone size: -

CDR3 protein: CASSLGTSGNEQFF
CDR3 DNA: TGTGCCAGCAGCTTAGGGACTAGCGGGAATGAGCAGTTCTTC
V gene: TRBV7-3
J gene: TRBJ2-1
D gene: TRBD2
clone size: -

CDR3 protein: CSAPEDSSTDTQYF
CDR3 DNA: TGCAGTGCCCCGGAGGACTCCAGCACAGATACGCAGTATTTT
V gene: TRBV20-1
J gene: TRBJ2-3
D gene: -
clone size: -

CDR3 protein: CATTPRGGAGANVLTF
CDR3 DNA: TGTGCCACCACCCCGAGGGGAGGGGCTGGGGCCAACGTCCTGACTTTC
V gene: TRBV15
J gene: TRBJ2-6
D gene: TRBD2
clone size: -

CDR3 protein: CATSRDHGQVGYGYTF
CDR3 DNA: TGTGCCACCAGCAGAGATCACGGACAGGTGGGCTATGGCTACACCTTC
V gene: TRBV15
J gene: TRBJ1-2
D gene: TRBD1
clone size: medium-sized

CDR3 protein: CASSSDRHSYNEQFF
CDR3 DNA: TGTGCCAGCAGTTCGGACAGGCACTCCTACAATGAGCAGTTCTTC
V gene: TRBV28
J gene: TRBJ2-1
D gene: TRBD1
clone size: -

CDR3 protein: CSARNSGSGTDTQYF
CDR3 DNA: TGCAGTGCTAGAAACAGCGGGAGTGGCACAGATACGCAGTATTTT
V gene: TRBV20-1
J gene: TRBJ2-3
D gene: TRBD2
clone size: -

CDR3 protein: CASSLVVSNQPQHF
CDR3 DNA: TGTGCCAGCAGCTTAGTTGTTAGCAATCAGCCCCAGCATTTT
V gene: TRBV7-8
J gene: TRBJ1-5
D gene: -
clone size: few

CDR3 protein: CASSHGTGFSGELFF
CDR3 DNA: TGTGCCAGCAGCCACGGGACAGGGTTCTCCGGGGAGCTGTTTTTT
V gene: TRBV11-1
J gene: TRBJ2-2
D gene: TRBD1
clone size: few

CDR3 protein: CSAKSSFGTDTQYF
CDR3 DNA: TGCAGTGCCAAGAGCAGTTTTGGCACAGATACGCAGTATTTT
V gene: TRBV20-1
J gene: TRBJ2-3
D gene: -
clone size: -

CDR3 protein: CASSQETDANYGYTF
CDR3 DNA: TGTGCCAGCAGCCAAGAGACGGATGCTAACTATGGCTACACCTTC
V gene: TRBV4-2
J gene: TRBJ1-2
D gene: -
clone size: -

CDR3 protein: CASSGRRTSGRIEQYF
CDR3 DNA: TGTGCCAGCAGTGGCAGACGGACTAGCGGGAGAATCGAGCAGTACTTC
V gene: TRBV6-1
J gene: TRBJ2-7
D gene: TRBD2
clone size: few

CDR3 protein: CASSSPRATYNSPLHF
CDR3 DNA: TGTGCCAGCAGCTCACCCAGGGCGACCTATAATTCACCCCTCCACTTT
V gene: TRBV6-1
J gene: TRBJ1-6
D gene: -
clone size: few

CDR3 protein: CSVVRVGTDTQYF
CDR3 DNA: TGCAGCGTTGTGCGGGTGGGGACAGATACGCAGTATTTT
V gene: TRBV29-1
J gene: TRBJ2-3
D gene: -
clone size: once

CDR3 protein: CASSLRPGREETQYF
CDR3 DNA: TGTGCCAGCAGCTTAAGGCCGGGTCGGGAAGAGACCCAGTACTTC
V gene: TRBV7-3
J gene: TRBJ2-5
D gene: -
clone size: -

CDR3 protein: CASSSSNYGYTF
CDR3 DNA: TGTGCCAGCAGTTCCTCTAACTATGGCTACACCTTC
V gene: TRBV12-3/TRBV12-4
J gene: TRBJ1-2
D gene: -
clone size: -

CDR3 protein: CSARRTSGSSGLETQYF
CDR3 DNA: TGCAGTGCTAGGAGGACTAGCGGGAGCAGCGGGTTAGAGACCCAGTACTTC
V gene: TRBV20-1
J gene: TRBJ2-5
D gene: TRBD2
clone size: -

CDR3 protein: CSARDRTRNSPLHF
CDR3 DNA: TGCAGTGCTAGAGATAGAACTCGAAATTCACCCCTCCACTTT
V gene: TRBV20-1
J gene: TRBJ1-6
D gene: -
clone size: -

CDR3 protein: CSARENRRNTEAFF
CDR3 DNA: TGCAGTGCTAGAGAAAACAGACGGAACACTGAAGCTTTCTTT
V gene: TRBV20-1
J gene: TRBJ1-1
D gene: -
clone size: few

CDR3 protein: CASSLGGLYSNQPQHF
CDR3 DNA: TGTGCCAGCAGCTTAGGCGGCCTATATAGCAATCAGCCCCAGCATTTT
V gene: TRBV7-2
J gene: TRBJ1-5
D gene: -
clone size: -

CDR3 protein: CASSPNTGELFF
CDR3 DNA: TGTGCCAGCAGCCCAAACACCGGGGAGCTGTTTTTT
V gene: TRBV7-3
J gene: TRBJ2-2
D gene: -
clone size: few

CDR3 protein: CASSVGPSNQPQHF
CDR3 DNA: TGTGCCAGCAGCGTAGGACCTAGCAATCAGCCCCAGCATTTT
V gene: TRBV7-2
J gene: TRBJ1-5
D gene: -
clone size: -

CDR3 protein: CASGLAQSTDTQYF
CDR3 DNA: TGTGCCAGCGGATTAGCGCAAAGCACAGATACGCAGTATTTT
V gene: TRBV6-2/TRBV6-3
J gene: TRBJ2-3
D gene: -
clone size: -

CDR3 protein: CASSYRGPTDTQYF
CDR3 DNA: TGTGCCAGCAGTTACCGAGGGCCCACAGATACGCAGTATTTT
V gene: TRBV6-5
J gene: TRBJ2-3
D gene: -
clone size: -

CDR3 protein: CSVARAQETQYF
CDR3 DNA: TGCAGCGTTGCCAGGGCTCAAGAGACCCAGTACTTC
V gene: TRBV29-1
J gene: TRBJ2-5
D gene: -
clone size: -

CDR3 protein: CASRAPGAGNYGYTF
CDR3 DNA: TGTGCCAGCAGGGCCCCAGGGGCGGGGAACTATGGCTACACCTTC
V gene: TRBV6-1
J gene: TRBJ1-2
D gene: -
clone size: -

CDR3 protein: CASSLWVQPQHF
CDR3 DNA: TGTGCCAGCAGTTTATGGGTTCAGCCCCAGCATTTT
V gene: TRBV28
J gene: TRBJ1-5
D gene: -
clone size: -

CDR3 protein: CASSLVNTEAFF
CDR3 DNA: TGTGCCAGCAGCTTGGTGAACACTGAAGCTTTCTTT
V gene: TRBV7-9
J gene: TRBJ1-1
D gene: -
clone size: -

CDR3 protein: CASSWTGSTDTQYF
CDR3 DNA: TGTGCCAGCAGCTGGACAGGTAGCACAGATACGCAGTATTTT
V gene: TRBV7-9
J gene: TRBJ2-3
D gene: TRBD1
clone size: -

CDR3 protein: CASRRTSGSIYYDEYF
CDR3 DNA: TGTGCCAGCAGGAGGACTAGCGGGAGTATCTACTACGATGAGTACTTC
V gene: TRBV6-1
J gene: TRBJ2-7
D gene: TRBD2
clone size: -

CDR3 protein: CASSEPGQLETGELFF
CDR3 DNA: TGCGCCAGCAGCGAACCGGGACAGCTAGAAACCGGGGAGCTGTTTTTT
V gene: TRBV5-1
J gene: TRBJ2-2
D gene: TRBD1
clone size: -

CDR3 protein: CASSYGGDTDTQYF
CDR3 DNA: TGTGCCAGCAGTTATGGGGGGGACACAGATACGCAGTATTTT
V gene: TRBV6-2/TRBV6-3
J gene: TRBJ2-3
D gene: TRBD2
clone size: -

CDR3 protein: CASSRGTSGSTDTQYF
CDR3 DNA: TGTGCCAGCAGTCGCGGGACTAGCGGTAGCACAGATACGCAGTATTTT
V gene: TRBV6-1
J gene: TRBJ2-3
D gene: TRBD2
clone size: -

CDR3 protein: CSARGGYSNQPQHF
CDR3 DNA: TGCAGTGCTAGAGGCGGATATAGCAATCAGCCCCAGCATTTT
V gene: TRBV20-1
J gene: TRBJ1-5
D gene: -
clone size: -

CDR3 protein: CASSLRTSGRETGEQYF
CDR3 DNA: TGTGCCAGCAGCCTACGGACTAGCGGGAGGGAAACAGGGGAGCAGTACTTC
V gene: TRBV7-9
J gene: TRBJ2-7
D gene: TRBD2
clone size: -

CDR3 protein: CASSLALASGANVLTF
CDR3 DNA: TGCGCCAGCAGCTTGGCCTTAGCCTCTGGGGCCAACGTCCTGACTTTC
V gene: TRBV5-1
J gene: TRBJ2-6
D gene: -
clone size: -

CDR3 protein: CAITGGGGTEAFF
CDR3 DNA: TGTGCCATCACAGGGGGCGGGGGGACTGAAGCTTTCTTT
V gene: TRBV7-9
J gene: TRBJ1-1
D gene: TRBD1
clone size: -

CDR3 protein: CATSRDFRQSNSPLHF
CDR3 DNA: TGTGCCACCAGCAGAGATTTTCGACAATCTAATTCACCCCTCCACTTT
V gene: TRBV15
J gene: TRBJ1-6
D gene: -
clone size: -

CDR3 protein: CATSRDWTSGLQETQYF
CDR3 DNA: TGTGCCACCAGCAGAGATTGGACTAGCGGACTCCAAGAGACCCAGTACTTC
V gene: TRBV15
J gene: TRBJ2-5
D gene: TRBD2
clone size: few

CDR3 protein: CASSYSGTIEAFF
CDR3 DNA: TGTGCCAGCAGTTACTCTGGGACAATTGAAGCTTTCTTT
V gene: TRBV6-5
J gene: TRBJ1-1
D gene: -
clone size: few

CDR3 protein: CSALGWTGGSNQPQHF
CDR3 DNA: TGCAGTGCTTTAGGCTGGACAGGGGGTAGCAATCAGCCCCAGCATTTT
V gene: TRBV20-1
J gene: TRBJ1-5
D gene: TRBD1
clone size: few

CDR3 protein: CATSDLYGTGGDEQYF
CDR3 DNA: TGTGCCACCAGTGATTTGTATGGGACAGGTGGTGACGAGCAGTACTTC
V gene: TRBV24-1
J gene: TRBJ2-7
D gene: TRBD1
clone size: -

CDR3 protein: CASKVTGELFF
CDR3 DNA: TGTGCCAGTAAGGTTACCGGGGAGCTGTTTTTT
V gene: TRBV19
J gene: TRBJ2-2
D gene: -
clone size: -

CDR3 protein: CASSPSGSYEQYF
CDR3 DNA: TGCGCCAGCAGTCCTAGCGGCTCCTACGAGCAGTACTTC
V gene: TRBV10-1
J gene: TRBJ2-7
D gene: TRBD2
clone size: -

CDR3 protein: CASSGRLAGYEQYF
CDR3 DNA: TGTGCCAGCAGTGGACGACTAGCGGGGTACGAGCAGTACTTC
V gene: TRBV25-1
J gene: TRBJ2-7
D gene: TRBD2
clone size: -

CDR3 protein: CSVEDSMSTDTQYF
CDR3 DNA: TGCAGCGTTGAAGACTCGATGAGCACAGATACGCAGTATTTT
V gene: TRBV29-1
J gene: TRBJ2-3
D gene: -
clone size: few

CDR3 protein: CAISESSPTSGSYEQYF
CDR3 DNA: TGTGCCATCAGTGAGTCCTCCCCGACTAGCGGCAGCTACGAGCAGTACTTC
V gene: TRBV10-3
J gene: TRBJ2-7
D gene: TRBD2
clone size: -

CDR3 protein: CASSHLRGPYEQYF
CDR3 DNA: TGTGCCAGCAGCCACCTGCGCGGCCCCTACGAGCAGTACTTC
V gene: TRBV14
J gene: TRBJ2-7
D gene: -
clone size: -